A single sample gave rise to the 20 T cell receptor beta chains below, sequenced in a study of technical replicates of blood from a few donors. Method: immunoSEQ multiplex PCR; TCRdb's copy keeps in-frame clones and lacks some. The sample includes roughly 81,000 clones, 95% to 98% seen only once; the top ten take more than 0.15%. The sequencing input was T cells isolated from PBMCs. The receptor set was obtained from a human donor in good health.

The count of this clone is one. The J gene is TRBJ2-1, the V gene TRBV11-2, with D possibly TRBD2 on 5 matching bases. V was trimmed by 2 bases and J by 6 bases, leaving 17 bases between them. CDR3 length: 16 residues. Germline lookup yields CDR1 SGHAT and CDR2 FQNNGV. CDR3 amino acids: CASSLRFEGVRNEQFF. The CDR3 nucleotides read TGTGCCAGCAGCTTAAGGTTTGAGGGTGTTCGCAATGAGCAGTTCTTC.

The J gene is TRBJ2-1, the V gene TRBV4-1, with a possible D match to TRBD2 (6 bases). Trimming took 4 bases from V and 7 from J, leaving 14 bases between them. From germline, CDR1 is MGHRA and CDR2 YSYEKL. This CDR3 contains 14 residues. CDR3 bases: TGCGCCAGCAGCCTCCATTGGGGGGAAAATGAGCAGTTCTTC. Translation gives CASSLHWGENEQFF.

The chain recombines TRBV7-9 with TRBJ2-7; 10 bases fit TRBD2. The trim removed 4 bases at V and 2 bases at J, leaving 8 bases unmatched. Germline V gives CDR1 SEHNR, CDR2 FQNEAQ (reference sequence). The CDR3 sequence is 16 residues long. CDR3: CASSSRLAGPTYEQYF. CDR3 bases: TGTGCCAGCAGCTCCCGACTAGCGGGTCCTACCTACGAGCAGTACTTC.

This chain uses TRBV9 with TRBJ2-7; D is possibly TRBD2 (7 bases). Trimming shortened V by 0 bases and J by 0 bases, and 10 bases separated the two germline ends. CDR3 size: 15 residues. The germline CDR1 and CDR2 sequences are SGDLS and YYNGEE. The CDR3 nucleotides read TGTGCCAGCAGCGTAGGGGGGGGCCACTCCTACGAGCAGTACTTC. Its translation: CASSVGGGHSYEQYF.

The rearrangement links TRBV5-1 to TRBJ1-3; TRBD1 aligns across 7 bases. The CDR3 sequence is 16 residues long. J was trimmed by 2 bases and V by 0 bases; bases with no gene match: 5. The germline gives CDR1 SGHRS, CDR2 YFSETQ. In DNA form, the CDR3 reads TGCGCCAGCAGCTTGGCGGGCGGGACAGCTGGAAACACCATATATTTT. Its translation: CASSLAGGTAGNTIYF.

The chain links TRBV2 to TRBJ2-2; 12 nucleotides match TRBD2. Germline CDR1 is SNHLY and CDR2 is FYNNEI. V shed 4 bases and J 4 bases; nucleotides not matched to a gene: 1. The CDR3 spans 15 residues. CDR3: CASSGTSGITGELFF. The CDR3 DNA reads as TGTGCCAGCAGTGGGACTAGCGGGATCACCGGGGAGCTGTTTTTT.

This chain connects TRBV10-3 to TRBJ1-1; 7 nucleotides match TRBD1. V shed 5 bases and J 4 bases; nucleotides not matched to a gene: 4. This CDR3 has 13 residues. Germline lookup yields CDR1 ENHRY and CDR2 SYGVKD. In DNA form, the CDR3 reads TGTGCCATCAGTCTAGACAGGGCCACTGAAGCTTTCTTT. It codes for CAISLDRATEAFF.

The chain uses TRBV28 and TRBJ2-5; a weak D match, TRBD2 (6 bases). Trimming pared 3 bases from V and 4 bases from J, leaving 15 bases between. In germline, CDR1 is MDHEN, CDR2 SYDVKM. This CDR3 region has 15 residues. CDR3 protein: CASSFELGGGETQYF. The CDR3 DNA reads as TGTGCCAGCAGTTTCGAGTTGGGGGGAGGAGAGACCCAGTACTTC.

The sample holds one count of this clone. The chain couples TRBV28 to TRBJ1-1, with TRBD1 matching 9 bases. The CDR3 is made up of 16 amino acids. V trimming: 3 bases; J trimming: 5 bases; junction bases outside the gene matches: 10. Germline loops: CDR1 MDHEN, CDR2 SYDVKM. The CDR3 region is CASSFSTGGRKTEAFF. CDR3 sequence (DNA): TGTGCCAGCAGTTTCTCGACAGGGGGGAGGAAGACTGAAGCTTTCTTT.

This chain joins TRBV9 and TRBJ1-2; D not resolved. Germline V gene data show CDR1 as SGDLS and CDR2 as YYNGEE. Between the trimmed V and J ends, which lost 0 bases and 5 bases, there was a span of 11 bases. The length of the CDR3 is 14 residues. CDR3: CASSVGETIYGYTF. Here the CDR3 DNA reads TGTGCCAGCAGCGTAGGGGAGACAATTTATGGCTACACCTTC.

V is TRBV27 and J is TRBJ1-4; 10 bases align to TRBD1. The CDR3 spans 15 residues. The ends lost 6 bases at V and 7 bases at J; junction bases unmatched: 8. Germline lookup yields CDR1 MNHEY and CDR2 SMNVEV (reference sequence). CDR3 sequence reads: CASSRRDRGAEKLFF. The CDR3 region has the DNA TGTGCCAGCAGCCGAAGGGACAGGGGTGCTGAAAAACTGTTTTTT.

The gene calls are TRBV15 and TRBJ2-4; 7 nucleotides align to TRBD2. The V gene's germline CDR1 is LNHNV and CDR2 YYDKDF (reference sequence). J gave up 8 bases and V 5 bases, and 15 bases lay outside the gene matches. This CDR3 contains 16 residues. The CDR3 protein is CATSGTHISGGDIQYF. CDR3 nucleotides: TGTGCCACCAGCGGAACCCACATTTCGGGAGGCGACATTCAGTACTTC.

The chain is built from TRBV7-9 and TRBJ2-1; D possibly corresponds to TRBD2 (5 bases). Germline values: CDR1 SEHNR, CDR2 FQNEAQ (reference sequence). CDR3 length equals 15 residues. Trimming took 5 bases from V and 5 from J, leaving 16 bases between them. The CDR3 reads CASSPPGSTHNEQFF. CDR3 DNA sequence: TGTGCCAGCAGCCCCCCTGGGAGTACCCACAATGAGCAGTTCTTC.

This chain uses TRBV5-1 with TRBJ2-3; no clear D gene. In germline, CDR1 is SGHRS, CDR2 YFSETQ. V was clipped by 2 bases and J by 2 bases, with 12 bases between them. This CDR3 region has 15 residues. CDR3 sequence reads: CASSLTGGFTDTQYF. The CDR3 DNA reads as TGCGCCAGCAGCTTAACCGGCGGCTTCACAGATACGCAGTATTTT.

The chain couples TRBV7-9 to TRBJ2-7; TRBD1 is a possible D gene (6 bases). CDR1 and CDR2 (germline): SEHNR, FQNEAQ (reference sequence). Trimming took 5 bases from V and 1 from J, leaving 15 bases between them. There are 15 residues in the CDR3. CDR3 nucleotides: TGTGCCAGCAGCAAGACAGGCGGGCCTTCCTACGAGCAGTACTTC. Its protein product is CASSKTGGPSYEQYF. The full variable domain, completed using reference TRBV7-9 and TRBJ2-7, is DTGVSQNPRHKITKRGQNVTFRCDPISEHNRLYWYRQTLGQGPEFLTYFQNEAQLEKSRLLSDRFSAERPKGSFSTLEIQRTEQGDSAMYLCASSKTGGPSYEQYFGPGTRLTVT.

The gene calls are TRBV6-5 and TRBJ1-2; 7 bases are shared with TRBD1. V was pared by 2 bases and J by 4 bases, with 4 bases of the junction left unmatched. There are 14 residues in the CDR3. Looked up from germline, CDR1 is MNHEY and CDR2 is SVGAGI. The CDR3 loop reads CASSYRQGSYGYTF. The DNA for the CDR3 is TGTGCCAGCAGTTACCGACAGGGTTCCTATGGCTACACCTTC.

The V call is TRBV10-3, the J call TRBJ2-3; 9 bases agree with TRBD1. The germline CDR1 and CDR2 sequences are ENHRY and SYGVKD. This CDR3 is 15 amino acids long. Trimming at V came to 2 bases and at J to 4 bases, leaving 4 bases not matched to a gene. The CDR3 spells CAISEPDRGPDTQYF. CDR3 bases: TGTGCCATCAGTGAGCCGGACAGGGGCCCAGATACGCAGTATTTT.

This clone has only one observation. V gene TRBV14 combines with J gene TRBJ2-1, with 7 bases identical to TRBD2. Trimming took 4 bases from V and 7 from J; bases not matched to a gene: 1. CDR3 length: 12 amino acids. Germline V lookup: CDR1 SGHDN, CDR2 FVKESK. CDR3 residues: CASSLGGNEQFF. CDR3 DNA sequence: TGTGCCAGCAGCCTCGGGGGGAATGAGCAGTTCTTC.

The chain uses TRBV2 and TRBJ2-1, with TRBD2 matching over 10 bases. The germline V gene has CDR1 SNHLY and CDR2 FYNNEI. Trimming at V came to 8 bases and at J to 1 base, leaving 11 bases not matched to a gene. This CDR3 spans 17 amino acids. The CDR3 reads CASALNGLAESYNEQFF. CDR3 sequence (DNA): TGTGCCAGCGCCCTCAATGGACTAGCGGAATCCTACAATGAGCAGTTCTTC.

The chain has TRBV14 and TRBJ2-3, with D unresolved. Germline CDR1 is SGHDN and CDR2 is FVKESK. The length of the CDR3 is 11 residues. The V end was cut by 8 bases, the J end by 9 bases, with 12 bases between. The CDR3 coding sequence is TGTGCCAGCGCGTTACGGTACACGCAGTATTTT. Its protein is CASALRYTQYF.